These 2 T cell receptor beta chains were sequenced from one sample in a study of lymphopenia after photon versus proton radiotherapy. Here immunoSEQ multiplex PCR was the method, and the copy in TCRdb shows in-frame clones only, minus some. The sample records 45,000 to 65,000 clones, approximately 92% being singletons. Sequences were derived from peripheral blood, sampled from a patient treated with photon-based radiotherapy. The receptors stem from a woman in her 40s with cholangiocarcinoma.

This clone was counted once. The gene calls are TRBV5-5 and TRBJ1-1; no reliable D call. The germline V gene encodes CDR1 SGHKS and CDR2 YYEKEE (reference sequence). V was shortened by 1 base and J by 0 bases, with 10 bases between the two germline ends. The CDR3 runs to 15 residues. For the CDR3, the DNA is TGTGCCAGCAGCTTGCTGGGCAGTATGAACACTGAAGCTTTCTTT. Translation gives CASSLLGSMNTEAFF. Full variable domain (missing parts from reference TRBV5-5 and TRBJ1-1): DAGVTQSPTHLIKTRGQQVTLRCSPISGHKSVSWYQQVLGQGPQFIFQYYEKEERGRGNFPDRFSARQFPNYSSELNVNALLLGDSALYLCASSLLGSMNTEAFFGQGTRLTVV.

The chain recombines TRBV10-3 with TRBJ1-1; D is unclear. This CDR3 has 12 amino acids. V was pared by 5 bases and J by 4 bases, with 8 bases between. Per germline, CDR1 ENHRY and CDR2 SYGVKD. In DNA form, the CDR3 reads TGTGCCATCAGTCGTAGTGGCACTGAAGCTTTCTTT. Translating gives CAISRSGTEAFF.